This T cell receptor beta chain was sequenced in a study of shared clonotypes between healthy human individuals. Study summary: Sampling drew on donors who were two women and a few men aged 18 to 49.

The donors, healthy adults who were HIV-negative, had experienced no recent acute infections or vaccinations. Germline V gives CDR1 SGHTA, CDR2 FQGNSA. The V segment lost 0 bases and the J segment 5 bases; nucleotides outside the gene matches: 3. This CDR3 has 16 residues. For this clone: Its antigen remains unknown.

Measured with immunoSEQ multiplex PCR; TCRdb has only the in-frame clones, and not every one. Seen here are fewer than 500,000 clones, over 75% observed once, and the top ten hold about an eighth. Study conclusions and caveats: Researchers sampled only blood; tissue repertoires likely differ.

This chain joins TRBV7-2 and TRBJ2-5; 13 nucleotides agree with TRBD2. Sequencing was performed on PBMCs. The receptor was derived from a woman in her forties in good health. Some clones in this sample may be carry-over from other donors' samples. The DNA of the CDR3 is TGTGCCAGCAGCTTAGCGGGACTAGCGGGAAGTGAGACCCAGTACTTC. It codes for CASSLAGLAGSETQYF. Looking up the rest from reference TRBV7-2 and TRBJ2-5 gives the full variable domain: GAGVSQSPSNKVTEKGKDVELRCDPISGHTALYWYRQSLGQGLEFLIYFQGNSAPDKSGLPSDRFSAERTGGSVSTLTIQRTQQEDSAVYLCASSLAGLAGSETQYFGPGTRLLVL.